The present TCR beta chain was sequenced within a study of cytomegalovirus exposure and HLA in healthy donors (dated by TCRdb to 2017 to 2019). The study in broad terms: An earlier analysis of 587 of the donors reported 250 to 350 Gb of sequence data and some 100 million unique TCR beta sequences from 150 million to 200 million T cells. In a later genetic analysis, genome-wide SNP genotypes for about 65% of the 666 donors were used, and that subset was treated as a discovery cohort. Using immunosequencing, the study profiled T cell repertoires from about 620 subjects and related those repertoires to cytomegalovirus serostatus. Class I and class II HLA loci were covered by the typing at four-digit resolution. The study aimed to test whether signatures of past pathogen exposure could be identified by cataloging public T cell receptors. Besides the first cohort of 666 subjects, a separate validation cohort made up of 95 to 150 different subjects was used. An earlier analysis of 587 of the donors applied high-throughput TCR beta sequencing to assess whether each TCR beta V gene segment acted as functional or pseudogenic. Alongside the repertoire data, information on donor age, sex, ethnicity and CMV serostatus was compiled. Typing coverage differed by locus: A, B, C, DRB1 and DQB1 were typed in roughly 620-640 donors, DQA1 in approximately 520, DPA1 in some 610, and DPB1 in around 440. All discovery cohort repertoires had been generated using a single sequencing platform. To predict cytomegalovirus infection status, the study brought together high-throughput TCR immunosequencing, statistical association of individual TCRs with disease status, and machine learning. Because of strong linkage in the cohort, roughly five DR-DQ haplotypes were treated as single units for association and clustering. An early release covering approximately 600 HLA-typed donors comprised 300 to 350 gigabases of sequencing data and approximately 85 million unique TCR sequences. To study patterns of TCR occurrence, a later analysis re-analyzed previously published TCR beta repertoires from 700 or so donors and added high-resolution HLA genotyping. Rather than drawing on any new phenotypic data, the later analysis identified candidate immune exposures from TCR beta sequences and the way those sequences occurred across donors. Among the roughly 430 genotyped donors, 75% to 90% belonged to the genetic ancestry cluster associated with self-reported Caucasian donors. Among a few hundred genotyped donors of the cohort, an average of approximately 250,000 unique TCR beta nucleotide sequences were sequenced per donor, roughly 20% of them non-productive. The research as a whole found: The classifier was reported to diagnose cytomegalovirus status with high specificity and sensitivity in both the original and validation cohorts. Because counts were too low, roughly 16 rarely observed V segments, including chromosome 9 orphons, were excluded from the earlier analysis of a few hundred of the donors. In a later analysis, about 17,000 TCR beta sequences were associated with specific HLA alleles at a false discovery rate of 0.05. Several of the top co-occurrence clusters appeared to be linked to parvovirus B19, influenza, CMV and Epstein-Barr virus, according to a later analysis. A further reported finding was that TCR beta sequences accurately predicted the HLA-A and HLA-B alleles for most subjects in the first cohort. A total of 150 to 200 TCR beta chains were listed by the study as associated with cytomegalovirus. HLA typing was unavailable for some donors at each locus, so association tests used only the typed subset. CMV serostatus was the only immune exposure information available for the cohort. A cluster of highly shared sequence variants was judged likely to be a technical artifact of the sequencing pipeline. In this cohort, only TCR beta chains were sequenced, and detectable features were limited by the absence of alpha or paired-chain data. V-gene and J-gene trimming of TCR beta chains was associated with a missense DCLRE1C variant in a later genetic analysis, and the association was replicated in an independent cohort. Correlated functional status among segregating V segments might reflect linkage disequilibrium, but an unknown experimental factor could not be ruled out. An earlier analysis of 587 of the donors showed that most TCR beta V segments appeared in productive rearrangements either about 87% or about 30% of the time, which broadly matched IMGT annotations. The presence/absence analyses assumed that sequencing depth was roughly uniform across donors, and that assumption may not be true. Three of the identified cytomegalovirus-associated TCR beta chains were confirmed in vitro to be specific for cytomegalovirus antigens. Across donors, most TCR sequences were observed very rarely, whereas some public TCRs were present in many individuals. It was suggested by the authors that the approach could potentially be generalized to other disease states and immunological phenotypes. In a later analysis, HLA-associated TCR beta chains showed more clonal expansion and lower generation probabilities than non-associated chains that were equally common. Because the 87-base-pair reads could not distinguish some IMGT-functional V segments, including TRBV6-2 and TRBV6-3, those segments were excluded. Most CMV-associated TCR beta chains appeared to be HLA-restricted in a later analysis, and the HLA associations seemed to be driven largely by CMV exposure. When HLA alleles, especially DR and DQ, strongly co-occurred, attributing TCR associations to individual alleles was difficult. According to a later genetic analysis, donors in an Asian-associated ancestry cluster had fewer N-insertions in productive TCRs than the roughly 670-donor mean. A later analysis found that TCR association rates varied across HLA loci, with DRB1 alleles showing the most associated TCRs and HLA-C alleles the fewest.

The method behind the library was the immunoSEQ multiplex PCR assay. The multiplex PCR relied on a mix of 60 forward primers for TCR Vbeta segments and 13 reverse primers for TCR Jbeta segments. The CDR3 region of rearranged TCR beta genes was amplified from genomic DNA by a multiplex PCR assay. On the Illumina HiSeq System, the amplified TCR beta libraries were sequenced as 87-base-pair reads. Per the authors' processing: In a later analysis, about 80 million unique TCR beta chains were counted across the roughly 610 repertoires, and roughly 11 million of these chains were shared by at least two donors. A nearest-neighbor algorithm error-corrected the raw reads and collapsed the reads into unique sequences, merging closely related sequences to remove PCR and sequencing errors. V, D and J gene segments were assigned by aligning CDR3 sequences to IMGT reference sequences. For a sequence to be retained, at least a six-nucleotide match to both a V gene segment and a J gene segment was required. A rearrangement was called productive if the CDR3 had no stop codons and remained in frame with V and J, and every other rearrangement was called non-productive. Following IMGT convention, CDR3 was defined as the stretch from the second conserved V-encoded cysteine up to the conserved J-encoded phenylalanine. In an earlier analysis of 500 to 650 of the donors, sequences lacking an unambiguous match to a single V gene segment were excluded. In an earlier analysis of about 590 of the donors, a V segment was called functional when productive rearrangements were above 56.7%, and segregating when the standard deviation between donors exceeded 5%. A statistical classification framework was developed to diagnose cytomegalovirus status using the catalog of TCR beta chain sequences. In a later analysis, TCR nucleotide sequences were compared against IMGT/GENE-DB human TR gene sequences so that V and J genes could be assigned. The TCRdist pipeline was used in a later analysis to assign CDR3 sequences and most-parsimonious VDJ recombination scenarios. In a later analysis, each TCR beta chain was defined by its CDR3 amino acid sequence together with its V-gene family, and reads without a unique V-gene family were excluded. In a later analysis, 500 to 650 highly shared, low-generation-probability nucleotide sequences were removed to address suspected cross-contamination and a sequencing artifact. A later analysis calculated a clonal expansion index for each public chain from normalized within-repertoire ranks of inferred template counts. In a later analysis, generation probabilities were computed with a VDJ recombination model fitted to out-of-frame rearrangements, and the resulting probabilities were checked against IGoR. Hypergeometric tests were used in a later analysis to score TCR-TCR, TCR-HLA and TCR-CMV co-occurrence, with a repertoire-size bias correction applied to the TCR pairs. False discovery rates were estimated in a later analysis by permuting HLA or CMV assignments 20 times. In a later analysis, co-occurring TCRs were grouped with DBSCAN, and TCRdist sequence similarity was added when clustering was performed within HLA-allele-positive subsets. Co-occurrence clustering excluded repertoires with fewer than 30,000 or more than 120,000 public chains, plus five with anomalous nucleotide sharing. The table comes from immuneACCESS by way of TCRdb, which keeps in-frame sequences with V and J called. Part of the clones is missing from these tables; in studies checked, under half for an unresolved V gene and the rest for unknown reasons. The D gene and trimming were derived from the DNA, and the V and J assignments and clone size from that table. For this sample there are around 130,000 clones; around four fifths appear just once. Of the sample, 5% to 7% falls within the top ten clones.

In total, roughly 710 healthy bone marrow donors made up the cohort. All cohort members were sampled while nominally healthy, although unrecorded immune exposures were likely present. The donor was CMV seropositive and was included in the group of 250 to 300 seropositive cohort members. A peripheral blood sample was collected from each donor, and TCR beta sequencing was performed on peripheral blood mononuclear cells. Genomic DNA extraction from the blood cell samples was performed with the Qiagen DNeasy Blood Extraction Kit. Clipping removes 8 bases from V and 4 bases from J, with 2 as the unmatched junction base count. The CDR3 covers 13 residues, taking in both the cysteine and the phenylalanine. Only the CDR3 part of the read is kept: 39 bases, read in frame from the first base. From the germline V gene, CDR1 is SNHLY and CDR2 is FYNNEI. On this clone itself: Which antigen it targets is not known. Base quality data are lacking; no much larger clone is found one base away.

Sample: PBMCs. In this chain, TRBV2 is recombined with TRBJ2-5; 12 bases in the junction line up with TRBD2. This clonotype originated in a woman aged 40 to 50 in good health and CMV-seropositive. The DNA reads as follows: TGTGCCAGCGCTAGCGGGGGGGCAGAGACCCAGTACTTC. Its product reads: CASASGGAETQYF.